These 31 T cell receptor beta chains came from one sample sequenced in a study of shared clonotypes between healthy human individuals. Measured with immunoSEQ multiplex PCR; TCRdb has only the in-frame clones, and not every one. The sample consists of hundreds of thousands of clones, about 95% of them appearing once. CD45RO-negative CD8 cells positively selected for CCR7 made up the naive population, which excluded terminally differentiated effector memory CD45RA+ cells. The sample consisted of naive CD8+ T cells sorted from blood. Receptors originate from a woman younger than 45 in good health.

This clone was found once. V is TRBV6-6 and J is TRBJ1-4; maybe TRBD1 (5 bases). Germline assignment: CDR1 MNHNY and CDR2 SVGAGI (reference sequence). There are 14 residues in the CDR3. Trimming removed 4 bases at V and 7 bases at J, with 13 bases between. The CDR3 region has the DNA TGTGCCAGCAGTTCGGGACCGGGAAGTGAAAAACTGTTTTTT. Its translation is CASSSGPGSEKLFF.

The chain joins TRBV7-9 to TRBJ2-5; 7 nucleotides agree with TRBD2. The trim removed 6 bases at V and 5 bases at J, leaving 3 bases unmatched. This CDR3 spans 12 amino acids. Germline V CDR1 and CDR2: SEHNR, FQNEAQ (reference sequence). The DNA for the CDR3 is TGTGCCAGCAGGGGAGGGCCCGAGACCCAGTACTTC. Translated: CASRGGPETQYF.

This clone was found once. J is TRBJ2-2 and V is TRBV27; D perhaps matches TRBD1 (6 bases). The CDR3 spans 17 residues. Germline V CDR1 and CDR2: MNHEY, SMNVEV (reference sequence). Trimming stripped 6 bases from V and 1 base from J, with 18 bases between. The DNA of the CDR3 is TGTGCCAGCAGATTGACGGGAAGGGGGTGGAACACCGGGGAGCTGTTTTTT. It translates to CASRLTGRGWNTGELFF.

The gene calls are TRBV7-8 and TRBJ2-3; D is perhaps TRBD2 (6 bases). The germline V gene encodes CDR1 SGHVS and CDR2 FQNEAQ. Trimming removed 5 bases at V and 2 bases at J, with 20 bases between. The CDR3 contains 17 residues. CDR3 nucleotides: TGTGCCAGCAGCCCCCGCCGGGTGGGGGGTGTCACAGATACGCAGTATTTT. Translated: CASSPRRVGGVTDTQYF.

The chain employs TRBV9 and TRBJ1-4; TRBD1 might be the D (5 bases). The V gene's germline CDR1 is SGDLS and CDR2 YYNGEE. The CDR3 is 15 residues long. V was trimmed by 0 bases and J by 0 bases, leaving 6 bases between them. CDR3 protein: CASSVAGTTNEKLFF. In DNA, the CDR3 is TGTGCCAGCAGCGTAGCAGGGACAACTAATGAAAAACTGTTTTTT.

The chain carries TRBV6-1 and TRBJ1-2, with D unclear. Germline lookup yields CDR1 MNHNS and CDR2 SASEGT. The CDR3 has 15 residues. V lost 2 bases and J lost 2, with 12 bases in between. The CDR3 region is CASSELQRSNYGYTF. Here the CDR3 DNA reads TGTGCCAGCAGTGAACTACAGAGAAGCAACTATGGCTACACCTTC.

This chain uses TRBV9 with TRBJ1-4; 12 bases align to TRBD1. Germline loops: CDR1 SGDLS, CDR2 YYNGEE. V was clipped by 6 bases and J by 8 bases; unmatched bases: 17. The CDR3 covers 18 residues. For the CDR3, the DNA is TGTGCCAGCATCCAGTCGGGGACAGGGGGCGTAGGTGGCGAAAAACTGTTTTTT. It is translated as CASIQSGTGGVGGEKLFF. The full variable domain, its missing parts supplied by reference TRBV9 and TRBJ1-4, is DSGVTQTPKHLITATGQRVTLRCSPRSGDLSVYWYQQSLDQGLQFLIQYYNGEERAKGNILERFSAQQFPDLHSELNLSSLELGDSALYFCASIQSGTGGVGGEKLFFGSGTQLSVL.

J is TRBJ2-2 and V is TRBV28; D is undetermined. Germline V gene sequence: CDR1 MDHEN, CDR2 SYDVKM. The V and J ends lost 6 bases and 1 base respectively, with 12 bases between them. The CDR3 has 15 amino acids. CDR3 in DNA: TGTGCCAGCAGCCAAGGTTGGCGGAACACCGGGGAGCTGTTTTTT. Encoded protein: CASSQGWRNTGELFF.

This chain links TRBV4-1 with TRBJ2-2; the D is unclear. This CDR3 is 13 amino acids long. V gave up 8 bases and J gave up 0 bases, with 7 bases separating them. The germline V gene encodes CDR1 MGHRA and CDR2 YSYEKL. The CDR3 DNA sequence: TGCGCCAGCTCCGCTACGAACACCGGGGAGCTGTTTTTT. Translated, it gives CASSATNTGELFF.

The gene calls are TRBV29-1 and TRBJ2-2, with TRBD2 as a possible D gene (6 bases). Germline loops: CDR1 SQVTM, CDR2 ANQGSEA. The CDR3 has 16 amino acids. V shed 2 bases and J shed 2 bases, with 15 bases lying between them. The CDR3, as DNA: TGCAGCGTTGAATGGTCTAGCGACTTTAACACCGGGGAGCTGTTTTTT. It codes for CSVEWSSDFNTGELFF.

The genes are TRBV7-9 and TRBJ2-5; D unclear. The germline gives CDR1 SEHNR, CDR2 FQNEAQ (reference sequence). The V gene lost 6 bases and the J gene lost 5 bases, with 16 bases spanning the gap. The CDR3 is made up of 14 amino acids. The CDR3 sequence is CASRATGPLETQYF. The CDR3 nucleotides read TGTGCCAGCAGGGCCACTGGACCCTTGGAGACCCAGTACTTC.

The CDR3 region is CASSSGLAGVNTGELFF. As DNA, the CDR3 is TGTGCCAGCAGCTCGGGACTAGCGGGAGTAAATACCGGGGAGCTGTTTTTT. This chain uses TRBV7-6 with TRBJ2-2, with 14 nucleotides matching TRBD2. V lost 4 bases to trimming and J lost 5 bases; unmatched junction nucleotides: 6. This CDR3 is built from 17 residues. CDR1 is SGHVS, CDR2 FNYEAQ, per germline.

The CDR3 loop is CASRSQGVGQFF. The CDR3 DNA sequence: TGTGCCAGCAGGTCCCAGGGTGTTGGGCAGTTCTTC. The chain uses TRBV28 and TRBJ2-1, with D perhaps matching TRBD1 (5 bases). The V end was cut by 6 bases, the J end by 12 bases, with 15 bases between. The CDR3 length is 12 residues. Per germline, CDR1 MDHEN and CDR2 SYDVKM.

This clone has just one count. The J gene is TRBJ1-5, the V gene TRBV10-1; a weak D match, TRBD1 (6 bases). The CDR3 sequence is 17 residues long. The V and J ends lost 10 bases and 0 bases respectively, with 22 bases between them. The V gene's germline CDR1 is WNHNN and CDR2 SYGVQD (reference sequence). CDR3 nucleotide sequence: TGCGCCACCATATACAGGGATCCCCTTTATAGCAATCAGCCCCAGCATTTT. It codes for CATIYRDPLYSNQPQHF.

V gene TRBV25-1 combines with J gene TRBJ2-7; D possibly uses TRBD1 or TRBD2 (7 bases each). Germline loops: CDR1 MGHDK, CDR2 SYGVNS. Trimming pared 5 bases from V and 0 bases from J, leaving 23 bases between. The CDR3 sequence is 18 residues long. CDR3 amino acids: CASSRGAPGQTSSYEQYF. The CDR3 DNA follows: TGTGCCAGCAGTCGGGGGGCGCCGGGACAGACGAGCTCCTACGAGCAGTACTTC.

The chain joins TRBV2 to TRBJ2-1, with a weak D call TRBD2 (5 bases). This CDR3 contains 15 residues. Germline-derived CDR1 and CDR2 are SNHLY and FYNNEI. Trimming took off 6 bases at V and 0 bases at J, with 12 bases between the two ends. DNA of the CDR3: TGTGCCAGCAGCTCAGCGGTAAGCTCCTACAATGAGCAGTTCTTC. It yields the protein CASSSAVSSYNEQFF.

V and J are TRBV10-3 and TRBJ2-6, with D unresolved. With 0 bases removed from V and 2 bases from J, the gap between germline ends came to 2 bases. In germline, CDR1 is ENHRY, CDR2 SYGVKD. This CDR3 has 14 amino acids. CDR3 DNA sequence: TGTGCCATCAGTGAGTCGACTGGGGCCAACGTCCTGACTTTC. It translates to CAISESTGANVLTF.

The chain carries TRBV11-2 and TRBJ2-7, with unresolved D. The ends were cut back, 4 bases at V and 2 bases at J, with 9 bases in the middle. CDR1 SGHAT and CDR2 FQNNGV come from the germline V gene. The CDR3 covers 13 residues. CDR3 sequence reads: CASSSDATYEQYF. CDR3 bases: TGTGCCAGCAGCTCGGACGCCACCTACGAGCAGTACTTC.

V and J are TRBV9 and TRBJ1-1; no clear D gene. V was shortened by 4 bases and J by 0 bases, with 10 bases between the two germline ends. Germline CDR1 reads SGDLS; CDR2 reads YYNGEE. This CDR3 contains 14 residues. This CDR3 is CASSSRAMNTEAFF. The CDR3 bases are TGTGCCAGCAGCTCCCGAGCTATGAACACTGAAGCTTTCTTT.

A remark on this clone: Other nucleotide sequences from this sample produce the same CDR3. V and J are TRBV7-9 and TRBJ2-3, with 8 bases fitting TRBD2. CDR3 length equals 15 residues. From germline, CDR1 is SEHNR and CDR2 FQNEAQ (reference sequence). Trimming took 0 bases from V and 3 from J; bases not matched to a gene: 2. The CDR3 protein is CASSLAGGRTDTQYF. Here the CDR3 DNA reads TGTGCCAGCAGCTTAGCCGGCGGGAGGACAGATACGCAGTATTTT. The full variable domain, with the rest looked up from reference TRBV7-9 and TRBJ2-3, is DTGVSQNPRHKITKRGQNVTFRCDPISEHNRLYWYRQTLGQGPEFLTYFQNEAQLEKSRLLSDRFSAERPKGSFSTLEIQRTEQGDSAMYLCASSLAGGRTDTQYFGPGTRLTVL.

This chain joins TRBV2 and TRBJ2-3; possible D gene TRBD2, 5 bases. From germline, CDR1 is SNHLY and CDR2 FYNNEI. The CDR3 runs to 16 residues. With 2 bases removed from V and 0 bases from J, the gap between germline ends came to 12 bases. CDR3 sequence (DNA): TGTGCCAGCAGTGAATACGGCGGGCCGAGCACAGATACGCAGTATTTT. Residues: CASSEYGGPSTDTQYF.

The chain recombines TRBV5-4 with TRBJ2-7; 16 bases are shared with TRBD2. The CDR3 is 17 residues long. Per the germline V gene, CDR1 is SGHNT and CDR2 is YYREEE (reference sequence). With V trimmed by 3 bases and J by 5 bases, 8 bases remained unmatched. CDR3 sequence reads: CASSSGLAGGPRHEQYF. As DNA, the CDR3 is TGTGCCAGCAGCTCGGGACTAGCGGGAGGGCCAAGGCACGAGCAGTACTTC. Full variable domain (remainder filled in from reference TRBV5-4 and TRBJ2-7): ETGVTQSPTHLIKTRGQQVTLRCSSQSGHNTVSWYQQALGQGPQFIFQYYREEENGRGNFPPRFSGLQFPNYSSELNVNALELDDSALYLCASSSGLAGGPRHEQYFGPGTRLTVT.

A single count supports this clone. The chain has TRBV18 and TRBJ2-7, with D possibly being TRBD2 (6 bases). This CDR3 has 15 amino acids. Germline CDR1 KGHSH, CDR2 LQKENI. V lost 3 bases and J 3 bases, leaving 15 bases between the germline ends. The CDR3 loop reads CASSPAAEGRYEQYF. CDR3 DNA: TGTGCCAGCTCACCGGCGGCGGAGGGCCGCTACGAGCAGTACTTC. Full variable domain (remainder filled in from reference TRBV18 and TRBJ2-7): NAGVMQNPRHLVRRRGQEARLRCSPMKGHSHVYWYRQLPEEGLKFMVYLQKENIIDESGMPKERFSAEFPKEGPSILRIQQVVRGDSAAYFCASSPAAEGRYEQYFGPGTRLTVT.

The genes are TRBV13 and TRBJ1-5; TRBD1 matches at 12 bases. Germline V gene data show CDR1 as PRHDT and CDR2 as FYEKMQ (reference sequence). The CDR3 runs 15 residues. V lost 4 bases to trimming and J lost 6 bases; unmatched junction nucleotides: 4. The CDR3 coding sequence is TGTGCCAGCAGCTCCGGGACAGGGGGCGGTCAGCCCCAGCATTTT. It is translated as CASSSGTGGGQPQHF.

CDR3 loop: CASSTPRNEQFF. The CDR3 nucleotides are TGTGCCAGCAGCACACCTAGAAATGAGCAGTTCTTC. The V gene is TRBV7-9, the J gene TRBJ2-1, with D hard to call. Germline values: CDR1 SEHNR, CDR2 FQNEAQ (reference sequence). V was pared by 5 bases and J by 7 bases, with 9 bases between. This CDR3 comprises 12 residues. Filled out from reference TRBV7-9 and TRBJ2-1, the complete variable domain reads DTGVSQNPRHKITKRGQNVTFRCDPISEHNRLYWYRQTLGQGPEFLTYFQNEAQLEKSRLLSDRFSAERPKGSFSTLEIQRTEQGDSAMYLCASSTPRNEQFFGPGTRLTVL.

The V and J genes are TRBV6-5 and TRBJ2-2; 7 bases align to TRBD2. Germline CDR1 reads MNHEY; CDR2 reads SVGAGI. J lost 6 bases, V lost 4 bases, and 5 bases had no gene match. There are 14 residues in the CDR3. The chain's CDR3 is CASSFGTNPGELFF. The CDR3 nucleotides read TGTGCCAGCAGTTTTGGGACTAATCCCGGGGAGCTGTTTTTT.

This chain joins TRBV20-1 and TRBJ1-1, with D unresolved. This CDR3 contains 11 residues. Germline CDR1 DFQATT, CDR2 SNEGSKA (reference sequence). CDR3 in DNA: TGCAGCGGCCTGAGGGTCACTGAAGCTTTCTTT. It encodes CSGLRVTEAFF.

The rearrangement uses TRBV28 and TRBJ2-3; 15 positions match TRBD2. The J segment lost 1 base and the V segment lost 4 bases, leaving 9 bases of the junction unmatched. Per the germline V gene, CDR1 is MDHEN and CDR2 is SYDVKM. The CDR3 consists of 19 residues. CDR3 coding DNA: TGTGCCAGCAGTTCTGGACTAGCGGGAGGGTCCGGGGGCACAGATACGCAGTATTTT. Encoded protein: CASSSGLAGGSGGTDTQYF.

The rearrangement uses TRBV6-5 and TRBJ2-1; TRBD2 matches at 8 bases. J lost 6 bases, V lost 2 bases, and 3 bases had no gene match. The CDR3 is 14 amino acids. Germline-derived CDR1 and CDR2 are MNHEY and SVGAGI. CDR3 sequence reads: CASSYGTRSNEQFF. For the CDR3, the DNA is TGTGCCAGCAGTTACGGGACTAGGTCCAATGAGCAGTTCTTC.

The chain links TRBV2 to TRBJ2-7, with D possibly TRBD2 on 6 matching bases. There are 13 residues in the CDR3. CDR1 and CDR2 from the germline V gene are SNHLY and FYNNEI. Trimming removed 5 bases at V and 3 bases at J, with 11 bases between. CDR3 DNA: TGTGCCAGCAGTCTCCCGGGACTCTACGAGCAGTACTTC. It codes for CASSLPGLYEQYF.

The chain couples TRBV4-2 to TRBJ2-7; TRBD1 matches 7 bases. Germline loops: CDR1 LGHNA, CDR2 YNFKEQ. The CDR3 length is 15 residues. The V and J ends lost 0 bases and 3 bases, in that order; junction bases with no gene match: 5. As DNA, the CDR3 is TGTGCCAGCAGCCAAGATTCTGGGACAGACTACGAGCAGTACTTC. Its protein is CASSQDSGTDYEQYF.